One TCR beta chain is described in this entry. Its antigen remains unknown. This sample was taken from a study of T cells expressing NK-cell markers. Study results and limitations: In roughly 6 donors, dominant CD3+CD56+NKG2C+ clones formed about 1.0-7.5% of CD8+ cells.

The CDR3 has 13 amino acids. CDR1 is SGHDT, CDR2 YYEEEE, per germline. No DNA is given; TCRdb re-called the 5' RACE reads and lists each CDR3 protein once. The sample totals under 600,000 distinct CDR3 sequences. The sample consisted of blood T cells: a sorted CD56 or NKG2C T cell subset, CD4+ or CD8+ T cells, or bulk PBMC T cells (not recorded which). The genes are TRBV5-6 and TRBJ2-5; checking the TCRdb D call of TRBD1 is not possible without DNA. This receptor was identified in a woman between 45 and 60 years old in good health. CDR3 sequence: CASRDQDRETQYF.